This is a list of T cell receptor beta chains from one sample in a study of identical twins. TCRdb analysed the 5' RACE reads with MiXCR anew, one entry per CDR3 protein. The repertoire includes about 690,000 distinct CDR3 sequences, around 20% of them detected once, and roughly 4.3% sits in the top ten. This same sample was also taken into another study, of T cells expressing NK-cell markers.

Source material: PBMCs. The receptors originated from a woman aged 18-30 years in good health. Each CDR3 is given with its conserved first and last residue. D genes are given only for firm matches. Clone size, where shown, is once, few, many, or a class for clones that have expanded.

V gene: TRBV2
clone size: NA
D gene: NA
J gene: TRBJ1-1
CDR3 DNA: TGTGCCAGCGGGATGAGCGGGAACACTGAAGCTTTCTTT
CDR3 protein: CASGMSGNTEAFF

V gene: TRBV30
clone size: NA
D gene: NA
J gene: TRBJ2-1
CDR3 DNA: TGTGCCTGGAGTGTACTAAGTTTGGGTTCTGAGCAGTTCTTC
CDR3 protein: CAWSVLSLGSEQFF

V gene: TRBV10-1
clone size: NA
D gene: NA
J gene: TRBJ2-3
CDR3 DNA: TGCGCCAGCAGCGCTACCGTAGTGGATACGCAGTATTTT
CDR3 protein: CASSATVVDTQYF

V gene: TRBV5-1
clone size: many
D gene: NA
J gene: TRBJ2-1
CDR3 DNA: TGCGCCAGCAGCTTGTCGGTATCCTACAATGAGCAGTTCTTC
CDR3 protein: CASSLSVSYNEQFF

V gene: TRBV29-1
clone size: NA
D gene: NA
J gene: TRBJ1-2
CDR3 DNA: TGCAGCGTTGAAGATCGCGACAGCCACTATGGCTACACCTTC
CDR3 protein: CSVEDRDSHYGYTF

V gene: TRBV9
clone size: NA
D gene: TRBD2
J gene: TRBJ2-7
CDR3 DNA: TGTGCCAGCAGCGTTAGCGGGGGCCGCTACGAGCAGTACTTC
CDR3 protein: CASSVSGGRYEQYF

V gene: TRBV12-3/TRBV12-4
clone size: NA
D gene: NA
J gene: TRBJ2-4
CDR3 DNA: TGTGCCAGTAGGCACGGAGAAAACATTCAGTACTTC
CDR3 protein: CASRHGENIQYF

V gene: TRBV25-1
clone size: few
D gene: TRBD1
J gene: TRBJ2-7
CDR3 DNA: TGTGCCAGCACCAAACAGGGGCTCTCCTACGAGCAGTACTTC
CDR3 protein: CASTKQGLSYEQYF

V gene: TRBV6-5
clone size: few
D gene: TRBD2
J gene: TRBJ2-3
CDR3 DNA: TGTGCCAGCAGTTACAAGCGGGGGGGGGCAGATACGCAGTATTTT
CDR3 protein: CASSYKRGGADTQYF

V gene: TRBV20-1
clone size: few
D gene: NA
J gene: TRBJ2-5
CDR3 DNA: TGCAGTGCTAGAGATTCCGGCAGAAAAGAGACCCAGTACTTC
CDR3 protein: CSARDSGRKETQYF

V gene: TRBV30
clone size: NA
D gene: NA
J gene: TRBJ2-5
CDR3 DNA: TGTGCCTGGACGGAGTCTATCCAAGAGACCCAGTACTTC
CDR3 protein: CAWTESIQETQYF

V gene: TRBV20-1
clone size: NA
D gene: NA
J gene: TRBJ1-6
CDR3 DNA: TGCAGTGCTAGAGATTTTTACCTAGATTCACCCCTCCACTTT
CDR3 protein: CSARDFYLDSPLHF

V gene: TRBV5-1
clone size: few
D gene: NA
J gene: TRBJ1-2
CDR3 DNA: TGCGCCAGCAGCCGGGAGCCCTATGGCTACACCTTC
CDR3 protein: CASSREPYGYTF

V gene: TRBV20-1
clone size: few
D gene: NA
J gene: TRBJ2-3
CDR3 DNA: TGCAGTGCTAGAGATGGAGAGGGGGCAGATACGCAGTATTTT
CDR3 protein: CSARDGEGADTQYF

V gene: TRBV9
clone size: NA
D gene: NA
J gene: TRBJ2-2
CDR3 DNA: TGTGCCAGCAGCGTGTCTCAATCAAACACCGGGGAGCTGTTTTTT
CDR3 protein: CASSVSQSNTGELFF

V gene: TRBV12-3/TRBV12-4
clone size: NA
D gene: TRBD1
J gene: TRBJ1-2
CDR3 DNA: TGTGCCAGCAGTTTAATGGGACAGGGGCGTGGAGGCTACACCTTC
CDR3 protein: CASSLMGQGRGGYTF

V gene: TRBV10-3
clone size: NA
D gene: NA
J gene: TRBJ1-1
CDR3 DNA: TGTGCCATCAGTGAGGTCCAGGGTAGGAACACTGAAGCTTTCTTT
CDR3 protein: CAISEVQGRNTEAFF

V gene: TRBV12-3/TRBV12-4
clone size: NA
D gene: NA
J gene: TRBJ2-7
CDR3 DNA: TGTGCCAGCAGTCCCCTAGGCGGGGGCCCCTACGAGCAGTACTTC
CDR3 protein: CASSPLGGGPYEQYF

V gene: TRBV20-1
clone size: NA
D gene: NA
J gene: TRBJ2-1
CDR3 DNA: TGCAGTGCTAGAGAGCCGAATCAGTTAATCAATGAGCAGTTCTTC
CDR3 protein: CSAREPNQLINEQFF

V gene: TRBV7-9
clone size: NA
D gene: TRBD1
J gene: TRBJ1-1
CDR3 DNA: TGTGCCAGCAGCTTATTGACAGGGGCGAACACTGAAGCTTTCTTT
CDR3 protein: CASSLLTGANTEAFF

V gene: TRBV6-2/TRBV6-3
clone size: NA
D gene: NA
J gene: TRBJ2-1
CDR3 DNA: TGTGCCAGCAGTTACGAGGGTGCCCATGCCTTTTACAATGAGCAGTTCTTC
CDR3 protein: CASSYEGAHAFYNEQFF

V gene: TRBV5-1
clone size: few
D gene: NA
J gene: TRBJ2-7
CDR3 DNA: TGCGCCAGCAGCGCCGGGACTCTCTCTCAAGAGCAGTACTTC
CDR3 protein: CASSAGTLSQEQYF

V gene: TRBV20-1
clone size: few
D gene: TRBD2
J gene: TRBJ2-7
CDR3 DNA: TGCAGTGCTAGAAAAGGGGACTACATCCCATTTGGGCAGTACTTC
CDR3 protein: CSARKGDYIPFGQYF

V gene: TRBV20-1
clone size: NA
D gene: TRBD1
J gene: TRBJ1-1
CDR3 DNA: TGCAGTGCTAGAGTTGAGACAGGGGAGTACACTGAAGCTTTCTTT
CDR3 protein: CSARVETGEYTEAFF

V gene: TRBV5-5
clone size: NA
D gene: NA
J gene: TRBJ2-5
CDR3 DNA: TGTGCCAGCAGCTTGCGCATAGTGCAAGCGGCGGAGACCCAGTACTTC
CDR3 protein: CASSLRIVQAAETQYF

V gene: TRBV20-1
clone size: NA
D gene: NA
J gene: TRBJ2-7
CDR3 DNA: TGCAGTGGAACAGCTTCATACGAGCAGTACTTC
CDR3 protein: CSGTASYEQYF

V gene: TRBV7-9
clone size: few
D gene: NA
J gene: TRBJ1-3
CDR3 DNA: TGTGCCAGCAGGGAGGCCTCTGGAAACACCATATATTTT
CDR3 protein: CASREASGNTIYF

V gene: TRBV5-1
clone size: NA
D gene: NA
J gene: TRBJ1-1
CDR3 DNA: TGCGCCAGCAGCTTGGAGGCACACACTGAAGCTTTCTTT
CDR3 protein: CASSLEAHTEAFF

V gene: TRBV29-1
clone size: few
D gene: TRBD2
J gene: TRBJ2-5
CDR3 DNA: TGCAGCGTCGGAAGGACTAGCAATCCGGAGACCCAGTACTTC
CDR3 protein: CSVGRTSNPETQYF

V gene: TRBV9
clone size: NA
D gene: NA
J gene: TRBJ1-1
CDR3 DNA: TGTGCCAGCAGCGTAGCTCGCGTGAACACTGAAGCTTTCTTT
CDR3 protein: CASSVARVNTEAFF

V gene: TRBV5-1
clone size: NA
D gene: NA
J gene: TRBJ1-1
CDR3 DNA: TGCGCCAGCAGGCCCGACCGGAACACTGAAGCTTTCTTT
CDR3 protein: CASRPDRNTEAFF

V gene: TRBV20-1
clone size: NA
D gene: NA
J gene: TRBJ2-7
CDR3 DNA: TGCAGTGCTAGATCCCAGGAGGGGGCCTACGAGCAGTACTTC
CDR3 protein: CSARSQEGAYEQYF

V gene: TRBV20-1
clone size: NA
D gene: TRBD2
J gene: TRBJ2-3
CDR3 DNA: TGCAGTGCTAGAGATCAGAGCACTAGCGGGAGGGCGATGAGCACAGATACGCAGTATTTT
CDR3 protein: CSARDQSTSGRAMSTDTQYF

V gene: TRBV29-1
clone size: many
D gene: TRBD1
J gene: TRBJ1-1
CDR3 DNA: TGCGCCGGTTCGGAGGGGGCCGGCATGAACACTGAAGCTTTCTTT
CDR3 protein: CAGSEGAGMNTEAFF

V gene: TRBV10-3
clone size: few
D gene: NA
J gene: TRBJ2-1
CDR3 DNA: TGTGCCACCTCAACTAGGTCCTACAATGAGCAGTTCTTC
CDR3 protein: CATSTRSYNEQFF

V gene: TRBV20-1
clone size: few
D gene: NA
J gene: TRBJ1-5
CDR3 DNA: TGCAGTGCCCAACAACAGGGAATTGGGCAGCCCCAGCATTTT
CDR3 protein: CSAQQQGIGQPQHF

V gene: TRBV20-1
clone size: many
D gene: TRBD1
J gene: TRBJ2-7
CDR3 DNA: TGCAGTGCGCTAACAGGGGGCCGTTCCTACGAGCAGTACTTC
CDR3 protein: CSALTGGRSYEQYF

V gene: TRBV6-5
clone size: NA
D gene: TRBD1
J gene: TRBJ1-1
CDR3 DNA: TGTGCCAGCAGTTCCCTGACAGGGCGGCGTGAAGCTTTCTTT
CDR3 protein: CASSSLTGRREAFF

V gene: TRBV12-3/TRBV12-4
clone size: NA
D gene: NA
J gene: TRBJ2-1
CDR3 DNA: TGTGCCAGCACCAAAGAGACTCCTTCCTACAATGAGCAGTTCTTC
CDR3 protein: CASTKETPSYNEQFF

V gene: TRBV12-3/TRBV12-4
clone size: NA
D gene: NA
J gene: TRBJ1-2
CDR3 DNA: TGTGCCAGCACCTGGACGGGAAACTATGGCTACACCTTC
CDR3 protein: CASTWTGNYGYTF

V gene: TRBV10-3
clone size: NA
D gene: TRBD2
J gene: TRBJ2-7
CDR3 DNA: TGTGCCATCAGTGGAGCGACTAGCGGGAGCTACGAGCAGTACTTC
CDR3 protein: CAISGATSGSYEQYF

V gene: TRBV25-1
clone size: many
D gene: NA
J gene: TRBJ2-5
CDR3 DNA: TGTGCCAGCAGTGGGGGAAGGCTAGCAGAGACCCAGTACTTC
CDR3 protein: CASSGGRLAETQYF

V gene: TRBV11-3
clone size: few
D gene: NA
J gene: TRBJ2-1
CDR3 DNA: TGTGCCAGCAGCCTAAAAGGGGGGCTCCGGTACAATGAGCAGTTCTTC
CDR3 protein: CASSLKGGLRYNEQFF

V gene: TRBV7-9
clone size: few
D gene: TRBD2
J gene: TRBJ2-1
CDR3 DNA: TGTGCCAGCAGCGAACGGACTAGCGGGAGCTCCTACAATGAGCAGTTCTTC
CDR3 protein: CASSERTSGSSYNEQFF

V gene: TRBV5-1
clone size: few
D gene: NA
J gene: TRBJ2-5
CDR3 DNA: TGCGCCAGCAGCTTGGGGGGTTCGGGGACCCAGTACTTC
CDR3 protein: CASSLGGSGTQYF

V gene: TRBV6-5
clone size: NA
D gene: NA
J gene: TRBJ1-5
CDR3 DNA: TGTGCCAGCAGTTACTCGACTGATCAGCCCCAGCATTTT
CDR3 protein: CASSYSTDQPQHF

V gene: TRBV7-2
clone size: few
D gene: NA
J gene: TRBJ2-3
CDR3 DNA: TGTGCCAGCAGCTTAGCCCGCCAGAGGAGACGGGGCACAGATACGCAGTATTTT
CDR3 protein: CASSLARQRRRGTDTQYF

V gene: TRBV6-1
clone size: few
D gene: NA
J gene: TRBJ1-5
CDR3 DNA: TGTGCCAGCACCTTTACAGGGAGCAATCAGCCCCAGCATTTT
CDR3 protein: CASTFTGSNQPQHF

V gene: TRBV7-2
clone size: many
D gene: NA
J gene: TRBJ2-7
CDR3 DNA: TGTGCCAGCAGCTTTTCAGGGAATAGTGTCTCCGAGCAGTACTTC
CDR3 protein: CASSFSGNSVSEQYF